This entry describes one T cell receptor beta chain. This entry belongs to a study of CD8 T cells in Susac syndrome. Background on the study: At blood draw, Susac syndrome patients were therapy-naive, on corticosteroids, or on intravenous immunoglobulin alone.

Sequencing of TCR beta, carried out with a high-throughput approach, was applied to CD8+ and CD4+ T cells from the blood. Isolation of CD8+ and CD4+ T cells was performed negatively, whereas enrichment of TEMRA cells was done by FACS. CDR3 length: 15 residues. With 1 base clipped from V and 5 bases from J, the junction kept 7 bases outside the gene matches. In germline, CDR1 is SGDLS, CDR2 YYNGEE. cDNA came from about 0.5 to 1 ug RNA primed by random hexamers. TCRdb processed the immunoSEQ multiplex PCR reads anew with MiXCR; each CDR3 protein has one entry. The data show about 180,000 distinct CDR3 sequences, 90% to 95% seen once.

The TCR sequence derives from a human donor with Susac syndrome. J is TRBJ2-3 and V is TRBV9; 7 bases agree with TRBD1. The sequencing input was CD4+ T cells from PBMCs. The CDR3 coding sequence is TGTGCCAGCAGCGTAAGGTCCAGGACAGGAGATACGCAGTATTTT. Its translation is CASSVRSRTGDTQYF.